The 19 T cell receptor beta chains presented below share a single source sample, sequenced in a study of spatial heterogeneity in lung cancer. TCRdb reprocessed the 5' RACE reads with MiXCR, giving one entry per CDR3 protein. The repertoire includes tens of thousands of distinct CDR3 sequences, roughly 10% of them detected once, and 6.5% to 8.5% sits in the top ten. The time point denotes: sample taken at primary tumor resection. The input material, whole RNA from tumor, nontumor lung or frozen PBMC, was sequenced unsorted. The sample was PBMCs, taken at surgery. Receptors were obtained from a male donor with early-stage non-small cell lung cancer.

This clonotype was detected many times. Here the CDR3 reads CASSLVRETQYF. The CDR3 bases are TGTGCCAGCAGCTTAGTTCGAGAGACCCAGTACTTC. This chain links TRBV7-2 with TRBJ2-5; D call uncertain. The ends were cut back, 1 base at V and 4 bases at J, with 4 bases in the middle. The CDR3 spans 12 residues. Per the germline V gene, CDR1 is SGHTA and CDR2 is FQGNSA.

This clonotype was recorded a few times. This sequence joins TRBV5-5 and TRBJ2-7, with no clear D. Trimming shortened V by 2 bases and J by 6 bases, and 6 bases separated the two germline ends. The CDR3 is made up of 11 amino acids. Germline assignment: CDR1 SGHKS and CDR2 YYEKEE (reference sequence). The CDR3 DNA follows: TGTGCCAGCAGCTTCCCGGGCGAGCAGTACTTC. Protein product: CASSFPGEQYF.

The chain joins TRBV5-1 to TRBJ2-5; no firm D call. V was clipped by 0 bases and J by 9 bases, with 9 bases between them. The CDR3 spans 12 residues. The germline V gene encodes CDR1 SGHRS and CDR2 YFSETQ. The CDR3 reads CASSLARESQYF. The CDR3 nucleotides are TGCGCCAGCAGCTTGGCTAGGGAATCCCAGTACTTC.

The rearrangement links TRBV5-1 to TRBJ2-7, with D possibly matching TRBD1 (5 bases). The CDR3 spans 14 residues. V lost 0 bases to trimming and J lost 5 bases, with 12 bases between them. Per the germline V gene, CDR1 is SGHRS and CDR2 is YFSETQ. The CDR3 loop is CASSLEWQGNEQYF. CDR3 DNA: TGCGCCAGCAGCTTGGAATGGCAGGGTAACGAGCAGTACTTC.

J is TRBJ1-1 and V is TRBV5-6; unclear D gene. The CDR3 consists of 13 residues. Trimming removed 2 bases from V and 2 bases from J, with 7 bases in between. The V gene's germline CDR1 is SGHDT and CDR2 YYEEEE. The CDR3 loop reads CASSFGANTEAFF. CDR3 DNA sequence: TGTGCCAGCAGCTTCGGCGCAAACACTGAAGCTTTCTTT.

The chain carries TRBV2 and TRBJ2-7; D unclear. Germline V gene lookup returns CDR1 SNHLY and CDR2 FYNNEI. Between the trimmed V and J ends, which lost 3 bases and 6 bases, there was a span of 15 bases. The CDR3 loop spans 14 amino acids. The CDR3 loop reads CASSDQSFSGEQYF. CDR3 DNA sequence: TGTGCCAGCAGTGATCAGTCCTTCTCAGGCGAGCAGTACTTC.

This clonotype was seen many times. This sequence joins TRBV3-1 and TRBJ2-1; 7 bases agree with TRBD2. Per the germline V gene, CDR1 is LGHDT and CDR2 is YNNKEL (reference sequence). This CDR3 has 16 residues. The trim removed 1 base at V and 0 bases at J, leaving 3 bases unmatched. The CDR3: CASSQGLADSYNEQFF. The CDR3 DNA is TGTGCCAGCAGCCAAGGACTAGCTGACTCCTACAATGAGCAGTTCTTC.

The chain carries TRBV5-6 and TRBJ2-3; D remains unclear. Between the trimmed V and J ends, which lost 2 bases and 0 bases, there was a span of 10 bases. The CDR3 is made up of 15 amino acids. The germline V gene has CDR1 SGHDT and CDR2 YYEEEE. The CDR3 protein is CASSFDRISTDTQYF. CDR3 nucleotide sequence: TGTGCCAGCAGCTTTGACCGGATCAGCACAGATACGCAGTATTTT.

This clonotype turned up a few times. The rearrangement joins TRBV20-1 to TRBJ1-3; D is possibly TRBD1 (5 bases). This CDR3 is 13 amino acids long. CDR1 and CDR2 (germline): DFQATT, SNEGSKA (reference sequence). The V gene lost 7 bases and the J gene lost 2 bases, with 12 bases spanning the gap. The CDR3 bases are TGCAGTGTCCAGGGTACCGCTGGAAACACCATATATTTT. Residues: CSVQGTAGNTIYF.

The V call is TRBV2, the J call TRBJ2-5; D is unresolved. The germline V gene has CDR1 SNHLY and CDR2 FYNNEI. This CDR3 contains 14 residues. Trimming pared 4 bases from V and 4 bases from J, leaving 13 bases between. The CDR3 nucleotides are TGTGCCAGCAGTGGGGCAGCATGGCGAGAGACCCAGTACTTC. This translates into CASSGAAWRETQYF. The variable domain in full, completed from reference TRBV2 and TRBJ2-5, reads EPEVTQTPSHQVTQMGQEVILRCVPISNHLYFYWYRQILGQKVEFLVSFYNNEISEKSEIFDDQFSVERPDGSNFTLKIRSTKLEDSAMYFCASSGAAWRETQYFGPGTRLLVL.

At least ten counts were recorded for this clonotype. The chain has TRBV6-4 and TRBJ2-1, with 8 bases identical to TRBD2. CDR1 is MRHNA, CDR2 SNTAGT, per germline. The CDR3 runs to 15 residues. With V trimmed by 8 bases and J by 5 bases, 11 bases remained unmatched. The CDR3 DNA sequence: TGTGCCAGCCCCACGGGCCAGCGGGAGAACAATGAGCAGTTCTTC. It is translated as CASPTGQRENNEQFF.

This clonotype was detected only a few times. The chain couples TRBV7-9 to TRBJ2-7; D call uncertain. CDR1 is SEHNR and CDR2 is FQNEAQ in the germline V gene (reference sequence). The CDR3 extends over 11 amino acids. The ends were cut back, 3 bases at V and 6 bases at J, with 6 bases in the middle. The CDR3 DNA reads as TGTGCCAGCAGCTTGTTTCTCGAGCAGTACTTC. It codes for CASSLFLEQYF.

This clonotype appeared a few times. The V gene is TRBV29-1, the J gene TRBJ2-3, with D possibly TRBD2 on 6 matching bases. CDR3 length: 14 amino acids. The germline V gene has CDR1 SQVTM and CDR2 ANQGSEA. The V gene lost 4 bases and the J gene lost 2 bases, with 13 bases spanning the gap. CDR3 nucleotides: TGCAGCGTTGGGACTACCGCTTACACAGATACGCAGTATTTT. It encodes CSVGTTAYTDTQYF.

The rearrangement links TRBV2 to TRBJ2-2; D not certain. CDR1 is SNHLY and CDR2 is FYNNEI in the germline V gene. The CDR3 runs to 11 residues. Trimming removed 7 bases from V and 7 bases from J, with 7 bases in between. This chain's CDR3 is CASIYGGELFF. CDR3 bases: TGTGCCAGCATATACGGCGGGGAGCTGTTTTTT.

This chain links TRBV5-1 with TRBJ1-6; D is possibly TRBD1 (6 bases). This CDR3 is built from 16 residues. Germline-derived CDR1 and CDR2 are SGHRS and YFSETQ. Between the trimmed V and J ends, which lost 4 bases and 9 bases, there was a span of 20 bases. The chain's CDR3 is CASSVTGTISGSPLHF. The CDR3 region has the DNA TGCGCCAGCAGCGTAACCGGGACAATTTCTGGTTCACCCCTCCACTTT.

This clonotype came up many times. The V gene is TRBV5-4, the J gene TRBJ2-1; weak D call: TRBD1 (6 bases). V was trimmed by 4 bases and J by 2 bases, leaving 10 bases between them. The CDR3 contains 14 residues. CDR1 is SGHNT and CDR2 is YYREEE in the germline V gene (reference sequence). CDR3 bases: TGTGCCAGCAGCACTGGACAGACCTACAATGAGCAGTTCTTC. Residues: CASSTGQTYNEQFF.

Notes on this clonotype: A read error may produce the germline difference seen at one junction end. The chain's CDR3 is CVSRRQGYEQYF. DNA for the CDR3: TGTGTCAGCAGGAGACAGGGCTACGAGCAGTACTTC. The V gene is TRBV28, the J gene TRBJ2-7; TRBD1 matches 7 bases. The CDR3 totals 12 residues. The germline V gene encodes CDR1 MDHEN and CDR2 SYDVKM. Complete variable domain (other parts from reference TRBV28 and TRBJ2-7): DVKVTQSSRYLVKRTGEKVFLECVQDMDHENMFWYRQDPGLGLRLIYFSYDVKMKEKGDIPEGYSVSREKKERFSLILESASTNQTSMYLCVSRRQGYEQYFGPGTRLTVT.

This rearrangement joins TRBV6-1 to TRBJ1-5; a possible D gene is TRBD1 (5 bases). CDR3 length: 17 amino acids. The ends were cut back, 3 bases at V and 4 bases at J, with 19 bases in the middle. Germline V gene sequence: CDR1 MNHNS, CDR2 SASEGT. As DNA, the CDR3 is TGTGCCAGCAGTGACCAATCCTCAGGGAGCTGGAATCAGCCCCAGCATTTT. This translates into CASSDQSSGSWNQPQHF.

The chain is built from TRBV14 and TRBJ2-7, with D tentatively TRBD1 (6 bases). V lost 4 bases, J lost 5 bases, and 18 bases lay in between. Germline V gene sequence: CDR1 SGHDN, CDR2 FVKESK. The CDR3 spans 15 residues. Written as DNA, the CDR3 is TGTGCCAGCAGCCGGATACAGGGTATAATGGACGAGCAGTACTTC. This sequence encodes CASSRIQGIMDEQYF.